Detailed here is one T cell receptor (beta chain). The source of the sample is a study of T cells in narcolepsy. The wider study: Patients with NT1 or NT2 and healthy control donors were enrolled.

Germline V gene data show CDR1 as MGHRA and CDR2 as YSYEKL. V lost 2 bases and J 2 bases, leaving 20 bases between the germline ends. CDR3 length: 18 amino acids. Profiling relied on immunoSEQ multiplex PCR, and the TCRdb table lists in-frame clones only, not all of them. Of about 30,000 clones listed, roughly 77% are singletons. The chain joins TRBV4-1 to TRBJ2-3; D remains unclear. The sequence was collected from a human donor with narcolepsy. Sequenced sample: CD45RA- memory CD4+ T cells from PBMCs. CDR3 amino acids: CASSQTYPSMKPTDTQYF. In nucleotides, the CDR3 is TGCGCCAGCAGCCAAACCTACCCAAGTATGAAGCCCACAGATACGCAGTATTTT.